The entry that follows covers one TCR beta chain sequence. The data originate from a study of T cells after yellow fever vaccination. A 5'RACE template-switching step, the method used to make TCR cDNA, added a universal primer site and UMIs. TCRdb recomputed calls from the 5' RACE reads with MiXCR, one row per CDR3 protein. The sample gives hundreds of thousands of distinct CDR3 sequences, roughly 14% of which show up once; 11% to 15% is in the top ten. The V gene's germline CDR1 is SGHTA and CDR2 FQGNSA. V lost 5 bases and J lost 1, with 11 bases in between. This CDR3 is 14 amino acids long. Here the sequenced sample was PBMCs, taken on the day of the yellow fever booster vaccination. The chain combines TRBV7-2 with TRBJ1-1, with a tentative D call TRBD1 (5 bases). The clonotype was recovered from a young man who received the YFV17D yellow fever vaccine. The CDR3 loop reads CASSLRAQNTEAFF. The CDR3 DNA follows: TGTGCCAGCAGCCTCAGGGCGCAGAACACTGAAGCTTTCTTT.